These T cell receptor beta chains were read from a single sample in a study of blood T cells in healthy people across ages. Each CDR3 protein gets one entry after TCRdb re-called the 5' RACE reads with MiXCR. The sample lists roughly 1,800,000 distinct CDR3 sequences, roughly 50% occurring once. The sequenced sample was blood. These receptors were taken from a woman aged 40-49 years in good health. Both conserved end residues are part of each CDR3. Each record gives: clone size, D gene, V gene, J gene, CDR3 DNA, CDR3 protein. The D gene is left open where the match is weak. The size of a clone is reported for some rows only, either as once, few or many, or as a class for expanded clones.

abundance: .; d_gene: .; v_gene: TRBV7-9; j_gene: TRBJ2-5; CDR3nt: TGTGCCAGCAGCTTGGGCAGGCAGCATGGTGGAGAGACCCAGTACTTC; CDR3aa: CASSLGRQHGGETQYF
abundance: few; d_gene: .; v_gene: TRBV5-1; j_gene: TRBJ1-2; CDR3nt: TGCGCCAGCAGCTTGGATGCCGGGACAAGTCTGAGCTATGGCTACACCTTC; CDR3aa: CASSLDAGTSLSYGYTF
abundance: .; d_gene: .; v_gene: TRBV20-1; j_gene: TRBJ2-4; CDR3nt: TGCAGTGCTCGCCGGGACCTCCCGTCGGTTCAGTACTTC; CDR3aa: CSARRDLPSVQYF
abundance: .; d_gene: TRBD1; v_gene: TRBV25-1; j_gene: TRBJ1-2; CDR3nt: TGTGCCAGCAGTGAACCAGGCTCCCGGGACAGGGGAGGAGGCTACACCTTC; CDR3aa: CASSEPGSRDRGGGYTF
abundance: .; d_gene: .; v_gene: TRBV2; j_gene: TRBJ1-2; CDR3nt: TGTGCCAGCAGTGAAGGGTCATCCCTCCTGGGCTACACCTTC; CDR3aa: CASSEGSSLLGYTF
abundance: .; d_gene: .; v_gene: TRBV7-2; j_gene: TRBJ1-2; CDR3nt: TGTGCCAGCAGCTCCAGGGACCTGAGGGGCTACACCTTC; CDR3aa: CASSSRDLRGYTF
abundance: once; d_gene: .; v_gene: TRBV5-6; j_gene: TRBJ1-4; CDR3nt: TGTGCCAGCAGCACAACTGCTTTTACAACTAATGAAAAACTGTTTTTT; CDR3aa: CASSTTAFTTNEKLFF
abundance: few; d_gene: TRBD1; v_gene: TRBV6-2/TRBV6-3; j_gene: TRBJ2-7; CDR3nt: TGTGCCAGCAGTTCACACAGGGGCCGACTCTACGAGCAGTACTTC; CDR3aa: CASSSHRGRLYEQYF
abundance: .; d_gene: .; v_gene: TRBV5-1; j_gene: TRBJ2-1; CDR3nt: TGCGCCAGCACCAAAGAATCCAGGGTCAGCGATGAGCAGTTCTTC; CDR3aa: CASTKESRVSDEQFF
abundance: .; d_gene: .; v_gene: TRBV5-1; j_gene: TRBJ1-5; CDR3nt: TGCGCCAGCAGCTCCCTCGGGGGGGTCGGTCAGCCCCAGCATTTT; CDR3aa: CASSSLGGVGQPQHF
abundance: few; d_gene: .; v_gene: TRBV7-2; j_gene: TRBJ2-5; CDR3nt: TGTGCCAGCAGTCGCGAACTATTGCTGGAGACCCAGTACTTC; CDR3aa: CASSRELLLETQYF
abundance: .; d_gene: .; v_gene: TRBV4-2; j_gene: TRBJ2-1; CDR3nt: TGTGCCAGCAGCCACTCCGATGCCGCCTTTCTTTCCAATGAGCAGTTCTTC; CDR3aa: CASSHSDAAFLSNEQFF
abundance: .; d_gene: .; v_gene: TRBV7-9; j_gene: TRBJ2-1; CDR3nt: TGTGCCAGCAGCTTAGCCCTAGGCCGGACGCCTGAGCAGTTCTTC; CDR3aa: CASSLALGRTPEQFF
abundance: few; d_gene: .; v_gene: TRBV7-2; j_gene: TRBJ2-3; CDR3nt: TGTGCCAGCAGGGCTAGAATGGGAACAGATACGCAGTATTTT; CDR3aa: CASRARMGTDTQYF
abundance: .; d_gene: TRBD2; v_gene: TRBV7-7; j_gene: TRBJ2-5; CDR3nt: TGTGCTAGCAGCGCCAGGACTAGCGGGGTTCGTAAGACCCAGTACTTC; CDR3aa: CASSARTSGVRKTQYF
abundance: few; d_gene: TRBD1; v_gene: TRBV7-7; j_gene: TRBJ2-5; CDR3nt: TGTGCTAGCGCTCGACAGGGCGGTGGAGAGACCCAGTACTTC; CDR3aa: CASARQGGGETQYF
abundance: .; d_gene: TRBD1; v_gene: TRBV20-1; j_gene: TRBJ2-2; CDR3nt: TGCAGTGCTAGAGTCGACAGGGGCTGGGGAACCGGGGAGCTGTTTTTT; CDR3aa: CSARVDRGWGTGELFF
abundance: .; d_gene: TRBD1; v_gene: TRBV7-2; j_gene: TRBJ1-2; CDR3nt: TGTGCCAGCAGCTTTTGGACAGGGACCTATGGCTACACCTTC; CDR3aa: CASSFWTGTYGYTF
abundance: once; d_gene: .; v_gene: TRBV25-1; j_gene: TRBJ2-7; CDR3nt: TGTGCCAGCAGTGCTTGGACTCTTAGCTCCGACGAGCAGTACTTC; CDR3aa: CASSAWTLSSDEQYF
abundance: .; d_gene: .; v_gene: TRBV28; j_gene: TRBJ2-3; CDR3nt: TGTGCCAGCAGGTTCTTGGGGCCCACAGATACGCAGTATTTT; CDR3aa: CASRFLGPTDTQYF
abundance: .; d_gene: .; v_gene: TRBV6-5; j_gene: TRBJ2-1; CDR3nt: TGTGCCAGCAGTTACCTTCGGGGAGACAATGAGCAGTTCTTC; CDR3aa: CASSYLRGDNEQFF
abundance: .; d_gene: .; v_gene: TRBV4-3; j_gene: TRBJ2-2; CDR3nt: TGCGCCAGCAGCCAAACAAGGACGATCGGGGAGCTGTTTTTT; CDR3aa: CASSQTRTIGELFF
abundance: .; d_gene: .; v_gene: TRBV3-1; j_gene: TRBJ2-3; CDR3nt: TGTGCCAGCAGCCGGAACAGCGCAGATACGCAGTATTTT; CDR3aa: CASSRNSADTQYF
abundance: once; d_gene: .; v_gene: TRBV25-1; j_gene: TRBJ1-3; CDR3nt: TGTGCCAGCAGCCTATCTGCGGGTGCCGGAAACACCATATATTTT; CDR3aa: CASSLSAGAGNTIYF
abundance: few; d_gene: .; v_gene: TRBV7-7; j_gene: TRBJ2-2; CDR3nt: TGTGCTAGCAGCAGCCTAACGAACACCGGGGAGCTGTTTTTT; CDR3aa: CASSSLTNTGELFF
abundance: .; d_gene: .; v_gene: TRBV29-1; j_gene: TRBJ2-1; CDR3nt: TGCAGCGTTGAAGGGGGTGGTGTGACAATCAACTACAATGAGCAGTTCTTC; CDR3aa: CSVEGGGVTINYNEQFF
abundance: .; d_gene: .; v_gene: TRBV10-3; j_gene: TRBJ1-1; CDR3nt: TGTGCCATCAGTGAGCCAGGGGCGAACACTGAAGCTTTCTTT; CDR3aa: CAISEPGANTEAFF
abundance: .; d_gene: .; v_gene: TRBV4-3; j_gene: TRBJ2-1; CDR3nt: TGCGCCAGCAGCCAAGATGTGGCACTAGGGACCTACAATGAGCAGTTCTTC; CDR3aa: CASSQDVALGTYNEQFF
abundance: .; d_gene: .; v_gene: TRBV4-3; j_gene: TRBJ1-5; CDR3nt: TGCGCCAGCAGCCAAGGTCCAGGTACGAGTAGCAATCAGCCCCAGCATTTT; CDR3aa: CASSQGPGTSSNQPQHF
abundance: few; d_gene: TRBD2; v_gene: TRBV7-9; j_gene: TRBJ2-1; CDR3nt: TGTGCCAGCAGCTTAGGTAGCGGGCTTACCTACAATGAGCAGTTCTTC; CDR3aa: CASSLGSGLTYNEQFF
abundance: few; d_gene: .; v_gene: TRBV5-1; j_gene: TRBJ2-1; CDR3nt: TGCGCCAGCAGCTTGATGGGGATCGATGTAGGGAATGAGCAGTTCTTC; CDR3aa: CASSLMGIDVGNEQFF
abundance: few; d_gene: TRBD1; v_gene: TRBV10-3; j_gene: TRBJ2-1; CDR3nt: TGTGCCATCAGTGAGTCAACAGGGGGGCGGAATGAGCAGTTCTTC; CDR3aa: CAISESTGGRNEQFF
abundance: many; d_gene: TRBD1; v_gene: TRBV10-3; j_gene: TRBJ2-1; CDR3nt: TGTGCCATCCGGGACAGCTCCTACAATGAGCAGTTCTTC; CDR3aa: CAIRDSSYNEQFF
abundance: few; d_gene: .; v_gene: TRBV27; j_gene: TRBJ2-7; CDR3nt: TGTGCCAGCAGTCTGCAACCGTCGGACAGTTCCTACGAGCAGTACTTC; CDR3aa: CASSLQPSDSSYEQYF
abundance: .; d_gene: TRBD1; v_gene: TRBV15; j_gene: TRBJ2-3; CDR3nt: TGTGCCACAGAAAACAGGGGCTCTAGCACAGATACGCAGTATTTT; CDR3aa: CATENRGSSTDTQYF
abundance: few; d_gene: .; v_gene: TRBV28; j_gene: TRBJ2-7; CDR3nt: TGTGCCAGCGCGACAGCCTCCGAGCAGTACTTC; CDR3aa: CASATASEQYF
abundance: few; d_gene: .; v_gene: TRBV6-5; j_gene: TRBJ2-7; CDR3nt: TGTGCCAGCAGTACCTTAGGACAGACCTACGAGCAGTACTTC; CDR3aa: CASSTLGQTYEQYF
abundance: .; d_gene: .; v_gene: TRBV11-2; j_gene: TRBJ1-1; CDR3nt: TGTGCCAGCAGCTTAGAAACAAGGGGGACTGAAGCTTTCTTT; CDR3aa: CASSLETRGTEAFF
abundance: .; d_gene: .; v_gene: TRBV25-1; j_gene: TRBJ2-5; CDR3nt: TGTGCCAGAGCTCGAGAGACCCAGTACTTC; CDR3aa: CARARETQYF
abundance: few; d_gene: .; v_gene: TRBV12-3/TRBV12-4; j_gene: TRBJ1-2; CDR3nt: TGTGCCAGCAGCCTAAAACACGGGCGAGGTGGCTACACCTTC; CDR3aa: CASSLKHGRGGYTF
abundance: .; d_gene: TRBD2; v_gene: TRBV27; j_gene: TRBJ2-1; CDR3nt: TGTGCCAGCAGTTTAATAGACAGCGGGGGGGATGAGCAGTTCTTC; CDR3aa: CASSLIDSGGDEQFF
abundance: few; d_gene: .; v_gene: TRBV20-1; j_gene: TRBJ1-6; CDR3nt: TGCAGTGCTAGAGATCGGAGGAGCTCCTATAATTCACCCCTCCACTTT; CDR3aa: CSARDRRSSYNSPLHF
abundance: .; d_gene: .; v_gene: TRBV18; j_gene: TRBJ2-1; CDR3nt: TGTGCCAGCTCACAGCCGCGGGGCGTTGGTAGCAATGAGCAGTTCTTC; CDR3aa: CASSQPRGVGSNEQFF
abundance: .; d_gene: .; v_gene: TRBV28; j_gene: TRBJ2-7; CDR3nt: TGTGCCAGCAGCCTCAGCAATGGCGGGCTCCTCGAGCAGTACTTC; CDR3aa: CASSLSNGGLLEQYF
abundance: .; d_gene: TRBD2; v_gene: TRBV28; j_gene: TRBJ2-5; CDR3nt: TGTGCCAGCAGTTACAGACTAGCCGGTGTAGGGACCCAGTACTTC; CDR3aa: CASSYRLAGVGTQYF
abundance: .; d_gene: .; v_gene: TRBV28; j_gene: TRBJ2-5; CDR3nt: TGTGCCAGCAGTTCTAGTGGCTATGAGCGGTACTTC; CDR3aa: CASSSSGYERYF